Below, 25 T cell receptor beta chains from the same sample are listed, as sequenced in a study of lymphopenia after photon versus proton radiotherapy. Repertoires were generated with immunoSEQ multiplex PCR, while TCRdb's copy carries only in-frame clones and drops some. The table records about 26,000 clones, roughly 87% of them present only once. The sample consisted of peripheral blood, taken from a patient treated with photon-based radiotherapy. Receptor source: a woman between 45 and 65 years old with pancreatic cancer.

This CDR3 is CASSSPGAYNEQFF. The CDR3 DNA follows: TGTGCCAGCAGCTCCCCGGGAGCATACAATGAGCAGTTCTTC. The J gene is TRBJ2-1, the V gene TRBV7-9, with a tentative D call TRBD2 (6 bases). The germline gives CDR1 SEHNR, CDR2 FQNEAQ (reference sequence). V was clipped by 4 bases and J by 4 bases, with 11 bases between them. The CDR3 extends over 14 amino acids. The whole variable domain, filled in from reference TRBV7-9 and TRBJ2-1, reads DTGVSQNPRHKITKRGQNVTFRCDPISEHNRLYWYRQTLGQGPEFLTYFQNEAQLEKSRLLSDRFSAERPKGSFSTLEIQRTEQGDSAMYLCASSSPGAYNEQFFGPGTRLTVL.

Here the CDR3 DNA reads TGTGCCAGCAGTTTTTCAGGGGGACAAGAGACCCAGTACTTC. Translated: CASSFSGGQETQYF. V is TRBV28 and J is TRBJ2-5; TRBD1 matches 7 bases. Germline CDR1 is MDHEN and CDR2 is SYDVKM. Unmatched junction bases numbered 3, after V lost 3 bases and J lost 2 bases. The CDR3 consists of 14 residues.

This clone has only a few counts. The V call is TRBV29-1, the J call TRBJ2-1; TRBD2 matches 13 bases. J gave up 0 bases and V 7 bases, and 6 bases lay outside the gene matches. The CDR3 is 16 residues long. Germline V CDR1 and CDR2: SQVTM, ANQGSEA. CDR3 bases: TGCAGCGCCGCCGGGACTAGCGGGATCTCCTACAATGAGCAGTTCTTC. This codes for CSAAGTSGISYNEQFF.

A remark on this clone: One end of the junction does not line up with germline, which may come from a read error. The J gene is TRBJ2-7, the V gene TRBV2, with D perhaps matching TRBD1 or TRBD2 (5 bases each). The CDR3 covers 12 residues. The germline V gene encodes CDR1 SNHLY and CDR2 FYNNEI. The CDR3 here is CASSENQAVGDF. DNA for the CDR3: TGTGCCAGCAGTGAAAACCAGGCCGTGGGGGACTTC.

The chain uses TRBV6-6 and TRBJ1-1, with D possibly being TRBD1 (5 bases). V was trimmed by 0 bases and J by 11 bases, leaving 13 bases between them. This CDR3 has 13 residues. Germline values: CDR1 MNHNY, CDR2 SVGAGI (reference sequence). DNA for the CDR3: TGTGCCAGCAGTTACTCGTCTAGGGGTGAGGCTTTCTTT. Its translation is CASSYSSRGEAFF.

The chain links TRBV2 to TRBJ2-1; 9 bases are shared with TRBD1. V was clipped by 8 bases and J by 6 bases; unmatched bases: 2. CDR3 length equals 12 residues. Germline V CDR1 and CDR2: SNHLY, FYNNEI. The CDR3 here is CASDRGGNEQFF. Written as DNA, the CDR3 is TGTGCCAGCGACAGGGGGGGCAATGAGCAGTTCTTC. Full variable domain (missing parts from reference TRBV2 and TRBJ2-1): EPEVTQTPSHQVTQMGQEVILRCVPISNHLYFYWYRQILGQKVEFLVSFYNNEISEKSEIFDDQFSVERPDGSNFTLKIRSTKLEDSAMYFCASDRGGNEQFFGPGTRLTVL.

The CDR3 region has the DNA TGTGCCAGTAGTGGGAGAGCGGGGGCTAACACCGGGGAGCTGTTTTTT. This gives the protein CASSGRAGANTGELFF. The chain uses TRBV19 and TRBJ2-2; 8 bases agree with TRBD2. Germline V CDR1 and CDR2: LNHDA, SQIVND (reference sequence). Germline trimming cut 5 bases from V and 2 bases from J; bases unmatched to any gene: 7. The CDR3 totals 16 residues. Using reference TRBV19 and TRBJ2-2 for the parts outside the CDR3, the full variable domain is DGGITQSPKYLFRKEGQNVTLSCEQNLNHDAMYWYRQDPGQGLRLIYYSQIVNDFQKGDIAEGYSVSREKKESFPLTVTSAQKNPTAFYLCASSGRAGANTGELFFGEGSRLTVL.

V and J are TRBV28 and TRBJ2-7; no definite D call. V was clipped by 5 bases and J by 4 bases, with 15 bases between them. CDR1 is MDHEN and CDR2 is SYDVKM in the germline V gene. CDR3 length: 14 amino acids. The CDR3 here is CASSPIAVHYEQYF. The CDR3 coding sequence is TGTGCCAGCAGTCCGATTGCCGTTCATTACGAGCAGTACTTC.

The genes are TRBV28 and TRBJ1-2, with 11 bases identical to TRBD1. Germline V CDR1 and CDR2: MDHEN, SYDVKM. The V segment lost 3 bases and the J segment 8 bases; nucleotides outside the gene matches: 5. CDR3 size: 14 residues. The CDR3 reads CASSFRTGGGGYTF. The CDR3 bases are TGTGCCAGCAGTTTCCGGACAGGGGGCGGCGGCTACACCTTC.

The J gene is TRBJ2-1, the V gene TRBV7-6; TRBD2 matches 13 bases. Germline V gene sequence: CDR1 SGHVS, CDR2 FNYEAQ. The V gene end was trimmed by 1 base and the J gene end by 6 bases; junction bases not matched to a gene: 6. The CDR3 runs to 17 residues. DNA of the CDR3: TGTGCCAGCAGCTTAGGGTTGGGACTAGCGGGATCCAATGAGCAGTTCTTC. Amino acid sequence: CASSLGLGLAGSNEQFF.

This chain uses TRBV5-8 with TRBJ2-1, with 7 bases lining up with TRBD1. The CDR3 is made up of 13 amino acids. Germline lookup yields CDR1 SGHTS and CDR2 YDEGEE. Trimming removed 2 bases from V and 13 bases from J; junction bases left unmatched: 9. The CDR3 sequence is CASSFRTRDSQFF. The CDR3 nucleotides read TGTGCCAGCAGCTTTCGGACCCGGGACAGTCAGTTCTTC.

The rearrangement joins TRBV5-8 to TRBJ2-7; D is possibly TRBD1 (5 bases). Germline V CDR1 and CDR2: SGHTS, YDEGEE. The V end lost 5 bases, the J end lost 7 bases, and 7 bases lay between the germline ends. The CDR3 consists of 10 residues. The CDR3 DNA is TGTGCCAGCAGTTACAGGGAGCAGTACTTC. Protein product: CASSYREQYF.

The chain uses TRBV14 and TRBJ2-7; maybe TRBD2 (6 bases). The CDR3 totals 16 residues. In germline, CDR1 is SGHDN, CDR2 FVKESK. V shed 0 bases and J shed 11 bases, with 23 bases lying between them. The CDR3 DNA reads TGTGCCAGCAGCCAAGATCGTTCCGGGAGTTCTTCGTTGGAGTACTTC. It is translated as CASSQDRSGSSSLEYF.

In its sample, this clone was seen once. CDR3 sequence reads: CSVEAWGGFNSYEQYF. The CDR3 coding sequence is TGCAGCGTTGAAGCCTGGGGGGGTTTCAACTCCTACGAGCAGTACTTC. The chain has TRBV29-1 and TRBJ2-7, with 7 bases fitting TRBD2. The J segment lost 0 bases and the V segment lost 1 base, leaving 9 bases of the junction unmatched. The CDR3 length is 16 residues. Germline CDR1 is SQVTM and CDR2 is ANQGSEA.

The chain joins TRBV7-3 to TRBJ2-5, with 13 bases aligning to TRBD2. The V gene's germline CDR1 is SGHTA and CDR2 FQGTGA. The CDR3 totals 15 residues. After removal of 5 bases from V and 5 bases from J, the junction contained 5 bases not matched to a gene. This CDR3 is CASSLTSGRGETQYF. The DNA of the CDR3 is TGTGCCAGCAGCCTTACTAGCGGGAGGGGGGAGACCCAGTACTTC.

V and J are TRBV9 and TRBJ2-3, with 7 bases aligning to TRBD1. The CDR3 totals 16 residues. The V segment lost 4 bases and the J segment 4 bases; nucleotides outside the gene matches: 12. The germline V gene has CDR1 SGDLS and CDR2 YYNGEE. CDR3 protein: CASSPTYRGEADTQYF. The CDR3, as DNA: TGTGCCAGCAGCCCGACCTACAGGGGAGAGGCAGATACGCAGTATTTT.

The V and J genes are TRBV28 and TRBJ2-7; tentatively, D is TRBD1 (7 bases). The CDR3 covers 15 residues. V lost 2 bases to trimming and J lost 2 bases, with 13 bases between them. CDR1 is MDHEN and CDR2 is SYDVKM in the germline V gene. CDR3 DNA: TGTGCCAGCAGTTTAATGGGCAGGGGGGCCTACGAGCAGTACTTC. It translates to CASSLMGRGAYEQYF.

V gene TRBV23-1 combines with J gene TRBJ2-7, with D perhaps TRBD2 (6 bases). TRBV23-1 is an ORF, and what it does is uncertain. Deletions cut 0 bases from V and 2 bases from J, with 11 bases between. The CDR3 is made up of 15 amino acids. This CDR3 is CASSQSWRDAYEQYF. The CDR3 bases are TGCGCCAGCAGTCAATCGTGGAGGGACGCCTACGAGCAGTACTTC.

CDR3 sequence reads: CASSVGASGITPNAGELFF. In nucleotides, the CDR3 is TGTGCCAGCAGCGTAGGGGCTAGCGGCATAACACCAAACGCCGGGGAGCTGTTTTTT. The rearrangement uses TRBV9 and TRBJ2-2; 7 nucleotides agree with TRBD2. The V gene's germline CDR1 is SGDLS and CDR2 YYNGEE. There are 19 residues in the CDR3. Trimming took 0 bases from V and 6 from J; bases not matched to a gene: 17. Full variable domain (remainder filled in from reference TRBV9 and TRBJ2-2): DSGVTQTPKHLITATGQRVTLRCSPRSGDLSVYWYQQSLDQGLQFLIQYYNGEERAKGNILERFSAQQFPDLHSELNLSSLELGDSALYFCASSVGASGITPNAGELFFGEGSRLTVL.

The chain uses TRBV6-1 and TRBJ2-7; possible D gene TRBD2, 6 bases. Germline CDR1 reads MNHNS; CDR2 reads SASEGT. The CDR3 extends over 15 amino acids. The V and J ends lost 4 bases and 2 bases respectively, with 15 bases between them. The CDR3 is CASSGYGGGTYEQYF. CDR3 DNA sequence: TGTGCCAGCAGTGGGTACGGGGGTGGAACCTACGAGCAGTACTTC.

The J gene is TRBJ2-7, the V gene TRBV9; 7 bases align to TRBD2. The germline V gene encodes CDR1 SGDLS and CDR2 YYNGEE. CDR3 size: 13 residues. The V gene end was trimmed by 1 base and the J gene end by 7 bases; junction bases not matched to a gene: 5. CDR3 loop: CASSVTGGLEQYF. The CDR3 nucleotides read TGTGCCAGCAGCGTAACGGGAGGACTTGAGCAGTACTTC.

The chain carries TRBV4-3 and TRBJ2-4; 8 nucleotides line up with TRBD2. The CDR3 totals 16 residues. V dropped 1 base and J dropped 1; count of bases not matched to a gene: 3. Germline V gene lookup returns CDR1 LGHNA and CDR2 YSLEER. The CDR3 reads CASSQVGGRAKNIQYF. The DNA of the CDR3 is TGCGCCAGCAGCCAAGTTGGCGGGAGGGCCAAAAACATTCAGTACTTC.

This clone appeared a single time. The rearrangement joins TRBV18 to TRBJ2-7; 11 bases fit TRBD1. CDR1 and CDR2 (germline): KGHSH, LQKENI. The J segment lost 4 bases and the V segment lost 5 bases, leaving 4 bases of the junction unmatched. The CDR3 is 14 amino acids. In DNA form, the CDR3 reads TGTGCCAGCTCAAGGACAGGGGGCAATTACGAGCAGTACTTC. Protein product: CASSRTGGNYEQYF.

CDR3 in DNA: TGTGCCAGCAGCTTAGCTAGGCCCTACGAGCAGTACTTC. This translates into CASSLARPYEQYF. The chain has TRBV7-2 and TRBJ2-7; D ambiguous. The CDR3 length is 13 residues. Germline loops: CDR1 SGHTA, CDR2 FQGNSA. Deletions cut 0 bases from V and 2 bases from J, with 5 bases between.

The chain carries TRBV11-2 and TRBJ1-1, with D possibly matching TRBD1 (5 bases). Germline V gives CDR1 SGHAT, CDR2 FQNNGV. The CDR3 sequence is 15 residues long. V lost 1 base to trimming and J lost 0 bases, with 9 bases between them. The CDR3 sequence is CASSLAGQLNTEAFF. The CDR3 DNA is TGTGCCAGCAGCTTAGCAGGGCAGCTGAACACTGAAGCTTTCTTT.